The 25 T cell receptor beta chains presented below share a single source sample, sequenced in a study of blood T cell repertoires in COVID-19. Assay used: immunoSEQ multiplex PCR; TCRdb lists only in-frame clones, some missing. Of some 200,000 clones in the sample, about 80% were seen once. The sequenced sample was PBMCs or T cells enriched from blood (not recorded which). All receptors come from a middle-aged man who had recovered from COVID-19.

The V and J genes are TRBV6-2 or TRBV6-3 and TRBJ1-2; the match to TRBD1 covers 9 bases. Germline trimming cut 2 bases from V and 3 bases from J; bases unmatched to any gene: 7. Germline assignment: CDR1 MNHEY and CDR2 SVGEGT. The CDR3 is 16 amino acids. CDR3 in amino acids: CASSYGIWTGDYGYTF. Written as DNA, the CDR3 is TGTGCCAGCAGTTACGGGATCTGGACAGGGGACTATGGCTACACCTTC.

This clone was counted a single time. The genes are TRBV6-2 or TRBV6-3 and TRBJ1-5; the match to TRBD1 covers 7 bases. With 2 bases clipped from V and 0 bases from J, the junction kept 7 bases outside the gene matches. Germline V lookup: CDR1 MNHEY, CDR2 SVGEGT. The CDR3 loop spans 17 amino acids. CDR3 sequence: CASSYLRDSYSNQPQHF. CDR3 in DNA: TGTGCCAGCAGTTACCTTCGGGACAGTTATAGCAATCAGCCCCAGCATTTT.

V usage is TRBV20-1 and J usage is TRBJ1-5; 10 bases fit TRBD1. V shed 3 bases and J 4 bases; nucleotides not matched to a gene: 12. There are 17 residues in the CDR3. The germline CDR1 and CDR2 sequences are DFQATT and SNEGSKA (reference sequence). The chain's CDR3 is CSASLPRDRGGNQPQHF. DNA of the CDR3: TGCAGTGCTAGTTTGCCCCGGGACAGGGGAGGGAATCAGCCCCAGCATTTT.

V is TRBV7-2 and J is TRBJ1-2; 8 nucleotides agree with TRBD1. CDR3 length equals 16 residues. From germline, CDR1 is SGHTA and CDR2 FQGNSA. The V segment lost 2 bases and the J segment 4 bases; nucleotides outside the gene matches: 9. The CDR3 is CASSLSGGAEIYGYTF. The CDR3 nucleotides read TGTGCCAGCAGCTTATCAGGGGGCGCCGAAATCTATGGCTACACCTTC.

This clone appeared once. The V and J genes are TRBV2 and TRBJ1-4; the D gene is possibly TRBD1 (6 bases). Germline V lookup: CDR1 SNHLY, CDR2 FYNNEI. V was pared by 6 bases and J by 7 bases, with 15 bases between. This CDR3 is built from 14 residues. The CDR3 DNA reads as TGTGCCAGCAGAGACAGGCCGTATGGTGAAAAACTGTTTTTT. Translating gives CASRDRPYGEKLFF.

The gene calls are TRBV2 and TRBJ1-4, with 7 nucleotides matching TRBD1. Per the germline V gene, CDR1 is SNHLY and CDR2 is FYNNEI. The CDR3 loop spans 13 amino acids. V was clipped by 6 bases and J by 8 bases; unmatched bases: 6. The CDR3 DNA follows: TGTGCCAGCAGCATACAGGGGTACGAAAAACTGTTTTTT. Translating gives CASSIQGYEKLFF.

This clone was picked up one time. This chain joins TRBV11-2 and TRBJ2-4, with D possibly matching TRBD1 (6 bases). V was pared by 2 bases and J by 1 base, with 12 bases between. There are 16 residues in the CDR3. Germline V gene sequence: CDR1 SGHAT, CDR2 FQNNGV. CDR3 sequence reads: CASSLPQGWAKNIQYF. The DNA of the CDR3 is TGTGCCAGCAGCTTACCGCAGGGGTGGGCCAAAAACATTCAGTACTTC. Using reference TRBV11-2 and TRBJ2-4 for the parts outside the CDR3, the full variable domain is EAGVAQSPRYKIIEKRQSVAFWCNPISGHATLYWYQQILGQGPKLLIQFQNNGVVDDSQLPKDRFSAERLKGVDSTLKIQPAKLEDSAVYLCASSLPQGWAKNIQYFGAGTRLSVL.

The chain is built from TRBV10-3 and TRBJ2-3; 15 bases agree with TRBD2. The CDR3 runs 16 residues. With 2 bases clipped from V and 6 bases from J, the junction kept 3 bases outside the gene matches. Germline V CDR1 and CDR2: ENHRY, SYGVKD. CDR3 protein: CAISEGLAGGKDTQYF. DNA for the CDR3: TGTGCCATCAGTGAGGGACTAGCGGGGGGGAAGGATACGCAGTATTTT.

The chain uses TRBV28 and TRBJ1-1, with 7 bases lining up with TRBD1. CDR1 and CDR2 from the germline V gene are MDHEN and SYDVKM. CDR3 length: 15 residues. V lost 3 bases and J lost 2; bases outside the gene matches: 6. In DNA, the CDR3 is TGTGCCAGCAGTTTTAGGGGGCGTATAAACACTGAAGCTTTCTTT. Its translation: CASSFRGRINTEAFF.

Comment on this clone: The same CDR3 is also encoded by other DNA sequences in this sample. The chain combines TRBV19 with TRBJ1-5; TRBD1 matches at 8 bases. Germline lookup yields CDR1 LNHDA and CDR2 SQIVND (reference sequence). The CDR3 is made up of 13 amino acids. The J segment lost 4 bases and the V segment lost 6 bases, leaving 2 bases of the junction unmatched. The CDR3 nucleotides read TGTGCCAGTAGCGGGACAGGTAATCAGCCCCAGCATTTT. This codes for CASSGTGNQPQHF. Full variable domain (missing parts from reference TRBV19 and TRBJ1-5): DGGITQSPKYLFRKEGQNVTLSCEQNLNHDAMYWYRQDPGQGLRLIYYSQIVNDFQKGDIAEGYSVSREKKESFPLTVTSAQKNPTAFYLCASSGTGNQPQHFGDGTRLSIL.

The chain employs TRBV11-2 and TRBJ1-6; D unresolved. The CDR3 runs to 15 residues. The germline V gene encodes CDR1 SGHAT and CDR2 FQNNGV. Trimming left V 7 bases short and J 7 bases short, with 17 bases between. In nucleotides, the CDR3 is TGTGCCAGCACTCTACTCCGAGACTACAATTCACCCCTCCACTTT. This sequence encodes CASTLLRDYNSPLHF.

The chain links TRBV3-1 (or the pseudogene TRBV3-2) to TRBJ2-3, with 9 bases fitting TRBD2. V shed 4 bases and J 1 base; nucleotides not matched to a gene: 3. The CDR3 has 15 amino acids. From germline, CDR1 is LGHDT and CDR2 YNNKEL (reference sequence). CDR3 amino acids: CASSPTSGRTDTQYF. Here the CDR3 DNA reads TGTGCCAGCAGCCCGACTAGCGGACGCACAGATACGCAGTATTTT.

This clone was counted once. V is TRBV18 and J is TRBJ2-7; TRBD1 might be the D (5 bases). The CDR3 has 14 residues. The V gene lost 1 base and the J gene lost 5 bases, with 12 bases spanning the gap. Germline lookup yields CDR1 KGHSH and CDR2 LQKENI. DNA for the CDR3: TGTGCCAGCTCACCACGGCAGGGAACAGACGAGCAGTACTTC. It specifies CASSPRQGTDEQYF.

The genes are TRBV19 and TRBJ1-4; 9 bases agree with TRBD1. The CDR3 extends over 17 amino acids. Trimming took 2 bases from V and 2 from J; bases not matched to a gene: 6. Germline V lookup: CDR1 LNHDA, CDR2 SQIVND (reference sequence). The CDR3 DNA is TGTGCCAGTAGTATAAACAGGGGGCTGTTGACTAATGAAAAACTGTTTTTT. Translating gives CASSINRGLLTNEKLFF.

The rearrangement uses TRBV29-1 and TRBJ1-2, with TRBD1 identical over 7 bases. V was clipped by 8 bases and J by 7 bases; unmatched bases: 10. There are 12 residues in the CDR3. Per germline, CDR1 SQVTM and CDR2 ANQGSEA. The CDR3 spells CSFKTGTGGYTF. In DNA form, the CDR3 reads TGCAGCTTCAAGACAGGGACGGGTGGCTACACCTTC.

This chain uses TRBV6-6 with TRBJ2-2, with a weak D call TRBD2 (6 bases). Per the germline V gene, CDR1 is MNHNY and CDR2 is SVGAGI (reference sequence). The ends were cut back, 0 bases at V and 4 bases at J, with 6 bases in the middle. The CDR3 spans 14 residues. The CDR3 sequence: CASSYSGGTGELFF. The CDR3 DNA reads as TGTGCCAGCAGTTACTCCGGGGGCACCGGGGAGCTGTTTTTT.

This chain connects TRBV25-1 to TRBJ2-7; D call uncertain. CDR3 length equals 13 residues. Trimming took off 4 bases at V and 1 base at J, with 8 bases between the two ends. Germline CDR1 reads MGHDK; CDR2 reads SYGVNS. CDR3 nucleotides: TGTGCCAGCAGTGCCTCTTCTTCCTACGAGCAGTACTTC. Its protein product is CASSASSSYEQYF.

This rearrangement joins TRBV5-1 to TRBJ1-4; tentative D call: TRBD1 (6 bases). Germline CDR1 and CDR2: SGHRS and YFSETQ. There are 15 residues in the CDR3. The ends were cut back, 4 bases at V and 8 bases at J, with 18 bases in the middle. The CDR3 region is CASSQEPQGWEKLFF. The CDR3 DNA is TGCGCCAGCAGCCAGGAGCCACAGGGATGGGAAAAACTGTTTTTT.

The V gene is TRBV4-2, the J gene TRBJ1-5, with D maybe TRBD1 (6 bases). Germline V gene lookup returns CDR1 LGHNA and CDR2 YNFKEQ. V shed 0 bases and J shed 6 bases, with 12 bases lying between them. The CDR3 is made up of 15 amino acids. The CDR3, as DNA: TGTGCCAGCAGCCAAGAAGCAGGGGCAGGTCAGCCCCAGCATTTT. Translated, it gives CASSQEAGAGQPQHF.

Comment on this clone: The germline gene is not matched at one end of the junction; a read error may be the cause. The J gene is TRBJ1-3, the V gene TRBV30; weak D call: TRBD1 (6 bases). The CDR3 contains 13 residues. Germline CDR1 reads GTSNPN; CDR2 reads SVGIG (reference sequence). The CDR3 protein is CASTGLTGNAIYF. DNA for the CDR3: TGTGCCTCGACAGGATTAACTGGAAACGCCATATATTTT.

The V and J genes are TRBV4-1 and TRBJ1-2, with 7 bases fitting TRBD1. The CDR3 covers 14 residues. Trimming cost V 4 bases and J 0 bases; bases outside gene matches: 2. Germline loops: CDR1 MGHRA, CDR2 YSYEKL. The CDR3 reads CASSLDRANYGYTF. The CDR3 coding sequence is TGCGCCAGCAGCCTCGACAGGGCTAACTATGGCTACACCTTC.

This clone was observed once. The rearrangement uses TRBV5-4 and TRBJ1-5, with a possible D match to TRBD1 (6 bases). The CDR3 runs to 14 residues. Germline CDR1 reads SGHNT; CDR2 reads YYREEE (reference sequence). Between the trimmed V and J ends, which lost 3 bases and 3 bases, there was a span of 10 bases. CDR3 protein: CASSSDSNNQPQHF. The CDR3 region has the DNA TGTGCCAGCAGCTCGGACAGCAACAATCAGCCCCAGCATTTT.

This chain uses TRBV6-5 with TRBJ1-1; D may be TRBD1 (5 bases). Germline CDR1 is MNHEY and CDR2 is SVGAGI. The length of the CDR3 is 15 residues. Trimming left V 6 bases short and J 3 bases short, with 17 bases between. The CDR3 region is CASSQHSKGYTEAFF. The DNA for the CDR3 is TGTGCCAGCAGCCAACATTCAAAGGGGTACACTGAAGCTTTCTTT.

The chain recombines TRBV7-9 with TRBJ1-5, with 8 bases matching TRBD1. CDR3 length: 13 residues. Germline V lookup: CDR1 SEHNR, CDR2 FQNEAQ (reference sequence). With V trimmed by 5 bases and J by 5 bases, 2 bases remained unmatched. In DNA, the CDR3 is TGTGCCAGCAGCCTACAGGGGGATCAGCCCCAGCATTTT. Translating it yields CASSLQGDQPQHF.

This clone has just a few counts. This chain uses TRBV10-3 with TRBJ2-2; D ambiguous. The germline gives CDR1 ENHRY, CDR2 SYGVKD. Between the trimmed V and J ends, which lost 4 bases and 1 base, there was a span of 7 bases. This CDR3 is 14 amino acids long. CDR3 nucleotide sequence: TGTGCCATCAGTGGAACAGAGAACACCGGGGAGCTGTTTTTT. Amino acid sequence: CAISGTENTGELFF.